Listed here is a single T cell receptor (beta chain). This entry comes from a study of blood T cell repertoires in COVID-19. As for the study in general: The origin of the acute and convalescent COVID-19 samples was the United States, Italy and Spain.

While infection was still active, Seattle patients were enrolled and then followed longitudinally. Using immunoSEQ multiplex PCR, the repertoire was profiled, and TCRdb retains in-frame clones only, with some absent. In the table there are about 180,000 clones, over 80% of which are singletons. The sequence came from a woman between 40 and 55 years old with COVID-19, enrolled during active disease. Sequenced sample: peripheral blood.

The CDR3 DNA reads as TGTGCCAGCAGCCCGGGGTTTGCGGGGGGGACCCAAGAGACCCAGTACTTC. Translation gives CASSPGFAGGTQETQYF. The V gene is TRBV9, the J gene TRBJ2-5; 9 bases fit TRBD2. CDR3 length: 17 amino acids. Germline CDR1 is SGDLS and CDR2 is YYNGEE. V dropped 4 bases and J dropped 1; count of bases not matched to a gene: 11.